The present T cell receptor (beta chain) was sequenced within a study of T cell repertoires in cytomegalovirus infection. Study as a whole: CMV infection plus the matching HLA type was flagged by public TCR beta signatures. Whole-study findings and limits: In two of eight donors, the top clonotype was HLA-C-restricted CMV-specific. Identification of carriers of CMV plus the relevant HLA was performed using cumulative public TCR beta family frequency.

This clonotype was picked up a small number of times. The antigen is unknown. V was trimmed by 3 bases and J by 5 bases, leaving 14 bases between them. CDR1 and CDR2 from the germline V gene are LNHDA and SQIVND (reference sequence). This CDR3 comprises 15 residues. Using its own MiXCR run on the reads, TCRdb lists one record per CDR3 protein. The repertoire includes about 180,000 distinct CDR3 sequences, 14% of them detected once, and over 20% sits in the top ten. This clonotype was sampled from a human donor in good health (CMV status not recorded). Some clones in this sample may be carry-over from other donors' samples. The J gene is TRBJ1-5, the V gene TRBV19; D is undetermined. Sequenced material: PBMCs. The CDR3 sequence is CASSIGIGIDQPQHF. The CDR3 coding sequence is TGTGCCAGTAGTATCGGTATCGGGATCGATCAGCCCCAGCATTTT.